A single T cell receptor (beta chain) is shown here with its context. This clonotype was observed many times. The antigen it binds to is not known. The sample holds no much larger clone one base away, and base qualities are not on file. This sample is drawn from a study of T cells in Graves' hyperthyroidism and ophthalmopathy (dated by TCRdb to the late 2010s). In terms of the full investigation: Peripheral blood samples were taken at the time of initial diagnosis, prior to any treatment. TCR V-J signatures able to tell the groups apart were searched for in a discovery cohort of 90 to 100 patients, of whom around 42 had Graves' ophthalmopathy and 57 had stable Graves' hyperthyroidism. The paper reports TCR Vbeta CDR3 sequencing of some 140 peripheral blood samples: fewer than 50 ophthalmopathy, roughly 80 hyperthyroidism and around 17 progressor patients. In several Graves' hyperthyroidism patients, the study also compared T-cell repertoires from thyroid tissue with T-cell repertoires from blood. Whether ophthalmopathy could be predicted prospectively was tested in an independent validation cohort made up of roughly 20 hyperthyroidism patients plus 17 patients who later progressed to ophthalmopathy. After blood sampling, hyperthyroidism patients were treated with methimazole at a starting dose of 30 mg daily, and ophthalmopathy patients were treated with high-dose intravenous methylprednisolone. The roughly 91 discovery patients were randomly split 7:3 into training and test sets. The study at large found these results: No statistical method was used to fix the sample size in advance, and group allocation was not hidden from the investigators. In cross-validation, a model built on a 13 V-J signature told ophthalmopathy apart from stable hyperthyroidism with approximately 91% sensitivity and around 83% specificity, and in testing the same model reached 80%/75%. Blood samples also contained most of the expanded thyroid clonotypes (frequency above 0.001), which suggests that blood repertoires may reflect thyroid immune responses. During validation, the model predicted progression to ophthalmopathy a median of roughly 7.1 months ahead of onset, with just under 71% sensitivity and roughly 72% specificity.

Amplification of TCR beta CDR3 regions was carried out from RNA transcripts. The first round of RT-PCR for the TCR CDR3 was performed with the HTBI primer set and the Qiagen OneStep RT-PCR kit. A second multiplex PCR round built the libraries, followed by size selection and purification. Libraries were sequenced paired-end with 100 bp reads on an Illumina HiSeq2000. The original pipeline was this. Raw data were processed with SOAPnuke, discarding reads with adapters, uncalled bases, mean Phred below 15, or no exact constant-primer or identifier match. High-quality paired reads were merged using COPE v1.2.5, and each unique nucleotide sequence was defined as a clonotype. MiTCR v1.1 was used to align the clonotypes against IMGT TRBV, TRBD and TRBJ reference segments. The analysis was restricted to V-J combinations with a frequency above 0.0001, which together covered 99% to 99.2% of the repertoires. The TCS score was defined as the ratio of F50 (clonal expansion) to E x V (chaos), calculated using BLOSUM62-based TCRdist between CDR3 peptides within each V-J. Welch's t-statistics and random forest reduced 500 to 650 V-J features to about 12, which were used in a naive Bayes classifier (R e1071). In-frame beta chains were kept once TCRdb had trimmed the public reads at Q25 with fastp and called clones with MiXCR. Rows matching on CDR3 protein sequence are summarized as one entry with the most common DNA and genes. These V and J calls originate from TCRdb's pipeline instead of the authors' own analysis. The sample records around 500,000 distinct CDR3 sequences, around 15% of which are singletons. The ten largest account for 25% to 35% of the sample.

V lost 0 bases and J lost 7 bases; the stretch between them is 9 bases long. From a lookup of the germline V gene (reference sequence), CDR1 and CDR2 are LGHDT and YNNKEL. The CDR3 measures 13 amino acids from cysteine to phenylalanine. The read is trimmed to its CDR3 DNA, 39 bases read in frame from base 1. Ophthalmopathy patients had moderately to severely active disease, with a Clinical Activity Score of 3 or more, a NOSPECS grade of 4 or more, and a disease duration of less than 3 months. Exclusion was applied to patients with uncontrolled infections, other autoimmune diseases, pregnancy or lactation. Clinical symptoms, serum thyroxine and TRAb, thyroid ultrasound, and orbital computed tomography formed the basis for the diagnoses. PBMCs were isolated from 8 to 10 ml of fresh peripheral blood by Ficoll-Paque density gradient centrifugation. Total RNA was extracted with Trizol reagent, and quality was checked on an Agilent 2100 Bioanalyzer.

Material: blood. This TCR was sampled from a woman under 40 with Graves' ophthalmopathy. The rearrangement combines TRBV3-1 with TRBJ1-1; no D gene call is confident. The CDR3 is CASSQEFPDEAFF. The DNA sequence follows: TGTGCCAGCAGCCAAGAATTCCCGGATGAAGCTTTCTTT.